The rows below give T cell receptor beta chains drawn from one sample of a study of Ad26.COV2.S vaccination and SARS-CoV-2 variants. Clones were read by immunoSEQ multiplex PCR, and TCRdb kept only the in-frame ones, dropping some. The table shows about half a million clones, with 80% to 90% occurring only once. Sequencing used peripheral blood, obtained in a trial of Ad26.COV2.S vaccine versus placebo. The receptors here all came from a person between 18 and 65 years old who received the Ad26.COV2.S COVID-19 vaccine or a placebo. Both conserved end residues are part of each CDR3. D genes are given only for firm matches. Size is omitted from some rows. Given values are once, few, many or a class for expanded clones.

abundance	d_gene	v_gene	j_gene	CDR3aa	CDR3nt
.	TRBD1	TRBV2	TRBJ1-6	CASSEGTGSYNSPLHF	TGTGCCAGCAGTGAGGGGACAGGATCCTATAATTCACCCCTCCACTTT
once	.	TRBV20-1	TRBJ1-2	CSARSVYYTF	TGCAGTGCTAGGTCAGTCTACTACACCTTC
few	.	TRBV15	TRBJ1-1	CATSTRHNTEAFF	TGTGCCACCAGCACACGGCATAACACTGAAGCTTTCTTT
.	.	TRBV7-9	TRBJ2-7	CASSLGGWTGGHYEQYF	TGTGCCAGCAGCTTAGGAGGGTGGACGGGGGGCCACTACGAGCAGTACTTC
.	.	TRBV11-2	TRBJ1-2	CASSSPDSANYGYTF	TGTGCCAGCAGCTCCCCGGATAGCGCTAACTATGGCTACACCTTC
.	.	TRBV5-1	TRBJ1-1	CASSFYDLNTEAFF	TGCGCCAGCAGCTTTTATGACCTGAACACTGAAGCTTTCTTT
.	TRBD1	TRBV7-3	TRBJ1-1	CASSLAGGAEAFF	TGTGCCAGCAGCCTAGCAGGGGGTGCTGAAGCTTTCTTT
.	TRBD1	TRBV9	TRBJ2-7	CASSVGGQGAYEQYF	TGTGCCAGCAGCGTAGGAGGACAGGGGGCCTACGAGCAGTACTTC
once	TRBD2	TRBV5-5	TRBJ2-7	CASSFGAGDTYEQYF	TGTGCCAGCAGCTTTGGGGCGGGGGATACCTACGAGCAGTACTTC
.	TRBD2	TRBV7-9	TRBJ2-1	CASSLLAGKDNEQFF	TGTGCCAGCAGCTTATTAGCGGGAAAAGACAATGAGCAGTTCTTC
.	.	TRBV15	TRBJ1-2	CATSRGWGLDGYTF	TGTGCCACCAGCAGAGGTTGGGGGTTGGATGGCTACACCTTC
.	.	TRBV6-5	TRBJ1-5	CASRTGPTRPQHF	TGTGCCAGCAGGACGGGGCCGACCCGGCCCCAGCATTTT
.	.	TRBV30	TRBJ2-7	CAWSVQRGYEQYF	TGTGCCTGGAGTGTACAACGGGGCTACGAGCAGTACTTC
.	.	TRBV25-1	TRBJ2-3	CASRLTGRVTDTQYF	TGTGCCAGCAGACTAACAGGGAGGGTCACAGATACGCAGTATTTT
.	.	TRBV7-2	TRBJ2-5	CASSFVPKETQYF	TGTGCCAGCAGCTTTGTGCCTAAAGAGACCCAGTACTTC
.	TRBD1	TRBV6-5	TRBJ1-1	CASSSDRVTEAFF	TGTGCCAGCAGCTCGGACAGGGTCACTGAAGCTTTCTTT
.	.	TRBV3-1/TRBV3-2	TRBJ2-2	CASSQDWVTGELFF	TGTGCCAGCAGCCAAGATTGGGTCACCGGGGAGCTGTTTTTT
.	.	TRBV18	TRBJ1-1	CASSPGTPMNTEAFF	TGTGCCAGCTCACCAGGGACCCCTATGAACACTGAAGCTTTCTTT
.	.	TRBV3-1/TRBV3-2	TRBJ2-5	CASSQDARVKTQYF	TGTGCCAGCAGCCAAGATGCCAGAGTAAAGACCCAGTACTTC
.	TRBD1	TRBV6-9	TRBJ1-2	CASTLNPGQERWNGYTF	TGTGCCAGCACTCTGAATCCGGGACAGGAGAGATGGAATGGCTACACCTTC
.	.	TRBV18	TRBJ1-5	CASSDRVGTHQPQHF	TGTGCCAGCTCAGACCGGGTAGGGACGCATCAGCCCCAGCATTTT
.	.	TRBV19	TRBJ1-5	CASSIEPQGRQPQHF	TGTGCCAGTAGTATAGAGCCACAGGGTAGACAGCCCCAGCATTTT
.	TRBD2	TRBV11-2	TRBJ2-5	CASSLGLAGKETQYF	TGTGCCAGCAGCTTGGGACTAGCGGGGAAAGAGACCCAGTACTTC
.	.	TRBV6-2/TRBV6-3	TRBJ2-7	CASTPLDGYEQYF	TGTGCCAGCACCCCCTTGGACGGCTACGAGCAGTACTTC
.	.	TRBV19	TRBJ1-1	CASRPTRDGNTEAFF	TGTGCCAGTAGACCCACCCGGGACGGGAACACTGAAGCTTTCTTT
.	.	TRBV2	TRBJ2-2	CASSEGLVGRELFF	TGTGCCAGCAGTGAAGGGCTAGTCGGACGGGAGCTGTTTTTT
.	.	TRBV28	TRBJ1-3	CASSSLNRPNSGNTIYF	TGTGCCAGCAGTTCACTAAACAGGCCGAACTCTGGAAACACCATATATTTT
.	.	TRBV10-1	TRBJ2-3	CASSDPMVGTDTQYF	TGCGCCAGCAGTGATCCCATGGTGGGCACAGATACGCAGTATTTT
.	.	TRBV9	TRBJ1-1	CASSPGGRGLNTEAFF	TGTGCCAGCAGCCCCGGGGGGCGCGGACTGAACACTGAAGCTTTCTTT
.	.	TRBV9	TRBJ2-5	CASSVADSQETQYF	TGTGCCAGCAGCGTAGCTGACAGTCAAGAGACCCAGTACTTC
.	.	TRBV27	TRBJ1-2	CASSGITGGYTF	TGTGCCAGCAGTGGGATAACGGGCGGCTACACCTTC
.	.	TRBV5-8	TRBJ2-2	CASSPGSASNTGELFF	TGTGCCAGCAGCCCAGGGAGCGCATCGAACACCGGGGAGCTGTTTTTT
once	TRBD1	TRBV7-9	TRBJ2-6	CASSEPTGSGANVLTF	TGTGCCAGCAGCGAACCGACAGGGTCTGGGGCCAACGTCCTGACTTTC
.	.	TRBV2	TRBJ2-5	CASSRTSLKETQYF	TGTGCCAGCAGTCGAACGTCCCTTAAAGAGACCCAGTACTTC
.	.	TRBV5-1	TRBJ1-1	CASSLGVQNTEAFF	TGCGCCAGCAGCTTGGGTGTGCAGAACACTGAAGCTTTCTTT
.	TRBD1	TRBV29-1	TRBJ2-5	CSVVRTGGETQYF	TGCAGCGTTGTGAGGACAGGGGGAGAGACCCAGTACTTC
.	.	TRBV19	TRBJ2-5	CASSIRTSGTETQYF	TGTGCCAGTAGTATAAGGACCTCGGGAACGGAGACCCAGTACTTC
.	TRBD1	TRBV14	TRBJ1-1	CASSPHITGGTEAFF	TGTGCCAGCAGCCCGCATATAACAGGGGGCACTGAAGCTTTCTTT
.	.	TRBV28	TRBJ2-7	CASSRSERVYEQYF	TGTGCCAGCAGCAGATCCGAACGGGTTTACGAGCAGTACTTC
.	TRBD1	TRBV2	TRBJ2-7	CASRRTGYEQYF	TGTGCCAGCAGACGGACAGGCTACGAGCAGTACTTC
.	.	TRBV10-3	TRBJ2-1	CAISETRVTYNEQFF	TGTGCCATCAGTGAGACAAGGGTAACATACAATGAGCAGTTCTTC
.	.	TRBV19	TRBJ1-3	CASSITGVDRGSGNTIYF	TGTGCCAGTAGTATAACGGGTGTCGACCGGGGCTCTGGAAACACCATATATTTT
.	.	TRBV29-1	TRBJ1-2	CSVYDINYGYTF	TGCAGCGTTTACGATATCAACTATGGCTACACCTTC
.	TRBD1	TRBV19	TRBJ2-1	CATQPGQGYNEQFF	TGTGCCACCCAGCCGGGACAGGGTTACAATGAGCAGTTCTTC
once	.	TRBV5-8	TRBJ1-4	CASSLGRGGTNEKLFF	TGTGCCAGCAGCTTGGGCAGGGGTGGAACTAATGAAAAACTGTTTTTT
.	.	TRBV3-1/TRBV3-2	TRBJ2-7	CASSQAPGLTYEQYF	TGTGCCAGCAGCCAGGCTCCGGGACTGACCTACGAGCAGTACTTC
once	TRBD2	TRBV7-2	TRBJ2-5	CASSHIAGDAQETQYF	TGTGCCAGCAGCCATATAGCGGGGGATGCCCAAGAGACCCAGTACTTC
.	TRBD2	TRBV24-1	TRBJ2-1	CATGLAGGPSSYNEQFF	TGTGCCACAGGACTAGCGGGAGGTCCCAGCTCCTACAATGAGCAGTTCTTC
.	.	TRBV19	TRBJ1-6	CASSTAGTNSPLHF	TGTGCCAGTAGCACGGCGGGGACCAATTCACCCCTCCACTTT
.	TRBD2	TRBV5-4	TRBJ2-1	CASSISGSLFF	TGTGCCAGCAGCATTAGCGGGAGTCTGTTCTTC
.	TRBD2	TRBV10-1	TRBJ2-3	CASSAGTSGRAHGDTQYF	TGCGCCAGCAGTGCCGGGACTAGCGGGAGGGCCCATGGAGATACGCAGTATTTT
.	.	TRBV19	TRBJ2-7	CASSSGGNSYEQYF	TGTGCCAGTAGTTCAGGGGGGAACAGCTACGAGCAGTACTTC
.	TRBD1	TRBV28	TRBJ1-5	CASFRAGGSSNQPQHF	TGTGCCAGCTTTAGGGCAGGGGGCTCGAGCAATCAGCCCCAGCATTTT
.	TRBD1	TRBV18	TRBJ1-1	CASSSTGVNTEAFF	TGTGCCAGCTCAAGCACAGGGGTGAACACTGAAGCTTTCTTT
few	.	TRBV5-1	TRBJ1-6	CASSLVGTNSPLHF	TGCGCCAGCAGCTTGGTCGGGACTAATTCACCCCTCCACTTT
.	.	TRBV30	TRBJ2-2	CAWSQGAGTGELFF	TGTGCCTGGAGCCAAGGGGCAGGGACCGGGGAGCTGTTTTTT
.	.	TRBV7-9	TRBJ2-7	CASSLARFGEVPSYEQYF	TGTGCCAGCAGCTTAGCGCGCTTCGGGGAGGTTCCCTCCTACGAGCAGTACTTC
.	.	TRBV6-5	TRBJ2-7	CASMWVQGSYEQYF	TGTGCCAGCATGTGGGTACAGGGTAGCTACGAGCAGTACTTC
.	.	TRBV18	TRBJ1-2	CASSSTDGYGYTF	TGTGCCAGCTCATCCACGGACGGCTATGGCTACACCTTC